This TCR beta chain was sequenced in a study of patients and donors after allogeneic stem cell transplantation. The CDR3 extends over 15 amino acids. Trimming took 4 bases from V and 8 from J; bases not matched to a gene: 9. TCRdb used MiXCR to reprocess the RT-PCR reads, holding one entry per CDR3 protein. The sample includes about 960,000 distinct CDR3 sequences, 15% to 20% of them seen just once. Source material: blood, either unsorted or a sorted T cell fraction (not recorded which). This TCR came from a human donor who was either an allogeneic HSCT recipient or a stem cell or donor lymphocyte infusion donor (not recorded which). It is not recorded whose cells these are; they may come from a transplant donor. The chain couples TRBV12-3 or TRBV12-4 to TRBJ2-1; 9 bases map to TRBD1. CDR3 bases: TGTGCCAGCAGTTATACAGGGGGCATATATCATGAGCAGTTCTTC. Its translation is CASSYTGGIYHEQFF.